This TCR beta chain was recorded in a study of identical twins. Findings and limits, study-wide: Partial confounding of zero-insertion analyses by invariant MAIT and iNKT cells was possible. Fewer insertions characterized abundant cord blood beta clonotypes, whereas memory repertoires showed none. In monozygotic twins, models underestimated the sharing of out-of-frame TCR alpha.

In this sample, this clonotype turned up a few times. Its antigen is currently unknown. This CDR3 is built from 16 residues. The trim removed 5 bases at V and 0 bases at J, leaving 5 bases unmatched. Germline assignment: CDR1 MNHEY and CDR2 SVGAGI. Unique molecular identifiers were present on the cDNA, which also gained a universal primer site by template switching. Each CDR3 protein is one row after TCRdb ran MiXCR on the 5' RACE reads. The data hold about 530,000 distinct CDR3 sequences, with 12% to 15% observed a single time. The same sample was also studied in work on yellow fever vaccine responses in identical twins.

The source of this sequence is a woman between 18 and 29 years old in good health. The J gene is TRBJ2-7, the V gene TRBV6-5, with 12 bases identical to TRBD2. Source material: CD4+ T cells sorted from blood. The DNA of the CDR3 is TGTGCCAGCAGTCACGGACTAGCGGGGCCCTCCTACGAGCAGTACGTC. It translates to CASSHGLAGPSYEQYV.